Listed below are T cell receptor beta chains from one sample, sequenced in a study of beta chain features in type 1 diabetes. The method was immunoSEQ multiplex PCR; TCRdb's version includes in-frame clones alone and lacks a portion of them. Altogether some 170,000 clones are present, almost 65% being singletons, with the ten largest covering under 0.1%. The sample taken for sequencing was naive CD4+ T cells from blood. Source of these receptors: a man aged 25 to 40 with type 1 diabetes. The CDR3 runs from the conserved cysteine through the conserved F or W. The order of the fields is J gene, D gene, clone size, V gene, CDR3 DNA, CDR3 protein. The D gene is left open where the match is weak. The size entry is marked missing in some rows and otherwise reads once, few, many or a size class.

TRBJ1-4	TRBD1	once	TRBV19	TGTGCCAGTAGGATCGGGACAGTAAATGAAAAACTGTTTTTT	CASRIGTVNEKLFF
TRBJ2-4	TRBD1	NA	TRBV9	TGTGCCAGCAGCGCCCCAACAGGGGCTGGGGCCAAAAACATTCAGTACTTC	CASSAPTGAGAKNIQYF
TRBJ2-5	TRBD1	NA	TRBV7-2	TGTGCCAGCAGCTTAGAAGGCAGGGGGCAAGAGACCCAGTACTTC	CASSLEGRGQETQYF
TRBJ2-4	TRBD1	few	TRBV9	TGTGCCAGCAGCGTCGACAGGGTGGGCATTCAGTACTTC	CASSVDRVGIQYF
TRBJ2-3	NA	NA	TRBV5-1	TGCGCCAGCAGCTGGAGCCGGGACCCCACAGATACGCAGTATTTT	CASSWSRDPTDTQYF
TRBJ1-5	NA	NA	TRBV20-1	TGCAGTGCTGGGAGCAATCAGCCCCAGCATTTT	CSAGSNQPQHF
TRBJ2-3	TRBD2	few	TRBV9	TGTGCCAGCAGCGAGGGGACTAGCGGTACAGATACGCAGTATTTT	CASSEGTSGTDTQYF
TRBJ2-3	NA	NA	TRBV19	TGTGCCAGTACAAACAGGGAGTTGGGCACAGATACGCAGTATTTT	CASTNRELGTDTQYF
TRBJ2-7	NA	NA	TRBV30	TGTGCCTGGGCGAAGGGTACCTACGAGCAGTACTTC	CAWAKGTYEQYF
TRBJ1-2	NA	NA	TRBV29-1	TGCAGCGTTGAGTCAGAGAACTATGGCTACACCTTC	CSVESENYGYTF
TRBJ2-7	TRBD1	few	TRBV13	TGTGCCAGCAGCTCATCGGACAGGCTCGGCTCCTACGAGCAGTACTTC	CASSSSDRLGSYEQYF
TRBJ2-3	NA	NA	TRBV5-6	TGTGCCAGCAGCAGGGGGGATGGCACAGATACGCAGTATTTT	CASSRGDGTDTQYF
TRBJ2-5	NA	NA	TRBV14	TGTGCCAGCAGCCAACTCCTCAATCAAGAGACCCAGTACTTC	CASSQLLNQETQYF
TRBJ2-3	NA	few	TRBV20-1	TGCAGCAAAAACTGGGGAGATACGCAGTATTTT	CSKNWGDTQYF
TRBJ1-1	NA	NA	TRBV27	TGTGCCAGCAGCGCCAGCCCGGGACGGGAGAACACTGAAGCTTTCTTT	CASSASPGRENTEAFF
TRBJ2-1	NA	NA	TRBV7-9	TGTGCCAGCAGCCCGTCCGACAGTTTATACAATGAGCAGTTCTTC	CASSPSDSLYNEQFF